The 26 T cell receptor beta chains given below trace back to one sample, sequenced in a study of T cells in localized non-small cell lung cancer (TCRdb year 2020). The library relied on the immunoSEQ multiplex PCR assay. TCRdb stores this immuneACCESS table with in-frame sequences only. Part of the clones is absent; in the studies checked, under half of the shortfall reflects unresolved V genes, and no reason is known for the rest. The sample table records roughly 12,000 clones; about 83% of these occur just once. The ten biggest clones cover 15% to 20% of the sample. The sample here was peripheral blood, taken before any cancer treatment. All receptors come from a male donor older than 55 with stage I lung adenocarcinoma.

This clone showed up just once. The chain combines TRBV11-2 with TRBJ2-5; TRBD1 or TRBD2 may be the D gene (7 bases each). Germline-derived CDR1 and CDR2 are SGHAT and FQNNGV. Trimming removed 5 bases from V and 3 bases from J, with 19 bases in between. This CDR3 region has 16 residues. The CDR3 sequence is CASSATQGRGKETQYF. In DNA form, the CDR3 reads TGTGCCAGCAGCGCCACACAGGGGAGGGGAAAAGAGACCCAGTACTTC.

This chain joins TRBV19 and TRBJ2-3; D remains ambiguous. CDR1 and CDR2 (germline): LNHDA, SQIVND (reference sequence). Trimming pared 7 bases from V and 1 base from J, leaving 18 bases between. This CDR3 has 16 amino acids. CDR3 loop: CASNNPGAAGTDTQYF. In nucleotides, the CDR3 is TGTGCCAGTAATAATCCAGGTGCGGCGGGCACAGATACGCAGTATTTT.

The chain employs TRBV11-2 and TRBJ2-1; 7 bases are shared with TRBD2. Germline V lookup: CDR1 SGHAT, CDR2 FQNNGV. The CDR3 sequence is 15 residues long. V was pared by 1 base and J by 6 bases, with 6 bases of the junction left unmatched. DNA for the CDR3: TGTGCCAGCAGCTTAGTTGGGGGGGTTCTCAATGAGCAGTTCTTC. Translation: CASSLVGGVLNEQFF.

This clone was observed a single time. The gene calls are TRBV5-6 and TRBJ2-2; D is uncertain. The V gene lost 6 bases and the J gene lost 6 bases, with 9 bases spanning the gap. From germline, CDR1 is SGHDT and CDR2 YYEEEE. The CDR3 is made up of 12 amino acids. The CDR3 sequence: CASTLRSGELFF. Here the CDR3 DNA reads TGTGCCAGCACCCTCCGATCCGGGGAGCTGTTTTTT. Variable domain in full (rest from reference TRBV5-6 and TRBJ2-2): DAGVTQSPTHLIKTRGQQVTLRCSPKSGHDTVSWYQQALGQGPQFIFQYYEEEERQRGNFPDRFSGHQFPNYSSELNVNALLLGDSALYLCASTLRSGELFFGEGSRLTVL.

The CDR3 loop reads CASSPRTGLTYNEQFF. The CDR3 bases are TGTGCCAGCAGCCCCCGGACAGGGCTTACCTACAATGAGCAGTTCTTC. The V gene is TRBV11-1, the J gene TRBJ2-1, with 8 bases fitting TRBD1. The CDR3 is 16 amino acids. The germline gives CDR1 SGHAT, CDR2 FQDESV (reference sequence). Trimming took 5 bases from V and 2 from J; bases not matched to a gene: 8.

The chain recombines TRBV6-5 with TRBJ2-1; D is perhaps TRBD1 (6 bases). CDR1 is MNHEY, CDR2 SVGAGI, per germline. Trimming pared 1 base from V and 2 bases from J, leaving 12 bases between. The CDR3 is 16 residues long. The CDR3 DNA follows: TGTGCCAGCAGTTACTGGACAGCAGTAACCTACAATGAGCAGTTCTTC. Its protein is CASSYWTAVTYNEQFF.

The J gene is TRBJ1-1, the V gene TRBV28; unclear D gene. CDR1 and CDR2 from the germline V gene are MDHEN and SYDVKM. CDR3 length: 11 residues. Trimming shortened V by 8 bases and J by 0 bases, and 4 bases separated the two germline ends. In DNA form, the CDR3 reads TGTGCCAGCTGGGTGAACACTGAAGCTTTCTTT. It specifies CASWVNTEAFF.

The chain has TRBV7-9 and TRBJ1-4; no firm D call. CDR1 and CDR2 (germline): SEHNR, FQNEAQ (reference sequence). V was shortened by 5 bases and J by 4 bases, with 14 bases between the two germline ends. The CDR3 runs 15 residues. The CDR3 coding sequence is TGTGCCAGCAGCCGCTGGGCACAAAGTAATGAAAAACTGTTTTTT. It specifies CASSRWAQSNEKLFF.

The rearrangement links TRBV7-6 to TRBJ2-7, with TRBD2 matching over 14 bases. J gave up 4 bases and V 3 bases, and 2 bases lay outside the gene matches. Germline V lookup: CDR1 SGHVS, CDR2 FNYEAQ. The CDR3 has 15 residues. CDR3 loop: CASSLGLAGEYEQYF. CDR3 DNA sequence: TGTGCCAGCAGCTTGGGACTAGCGGGAGAATACGAGCAGTACTTC.

This sequence joins TRBV28 and TRBJ2-2; D unresolved. CDR3 size: 15 residues. The ends were cut back, 6 bases at V and 0 bases at J, with 11 bases in the middle. Germline-derived CDR1 and CDR2 are MDHEN and SYDVKM. Here the CDR3 reads CASSTRLPNTGELFF. In DNA, the CDR3 is TGTGCCAGCAGCACCAGGCTTCCGAACACCGGGGAGCTGTTTTTT.

V usage is TRBV4-1 and J usage is TRBJ2-1; a weak D match, TRBD1 (5 bases). V dropped 7 bases and J dropped 2 bases, with 15 bases sitting between them. Germline CDR1 and CDR2: MGHRA and YSYEKL. The CDR3 is 15 amino acids. CDR3 DNA: TGCGCCAGCACCCTAGGGGCGGCACCCTACAATGAGCAGTTCTTC. Translated, it gives CASTLGAAPYNEQFF.

This clone was detected only a few times. J is TRBJ2-4 and V is TRBV30; TRBD2 matches at 7 bases. The junction had 5 bases not matched to a gene; V was cut back by 1 base and J by 2 bases. The V gene's germline CDR1 is GTSNPN and CDR2 SVGIG (reference sequence). This CDR3 region has 15 residues. The CDR3 loop reads CAWSEAGYTKNIQYF. Written as DNA, the CDR3 is TGTGCCTGGAGTGAAGCGGGATACACCAAAAACATTCAGTACTTC.

The chain uses TRBV7-6 and TRBJ2-3; the match to TRBD2 covers 7 bases. The CDR3 runs 14 residues. CDR1 and CDR2 from the germline V gene are SGHVS and FNYEAQ. With V trimmed by 5 bases and J by 5 bases, 7 bases remained unmatched. Here the CDR3 reads CASSPLAVVDTQYF. The CDR3 bases are TGTGCCAGCAGCCCGCTAGCGGTTGTAGATACGCAGTATTTT.

V gene TRBV28 combines with J gene TRBJ2-4; 8 nucleotides match TRBD2. Germline lookup yields CDR1 MDHEN and CDR2 SYDVKM. CDR3 length: 14 amino acids. With 7 bases clipped from V and 7 bases from J, the junction kept 9 bases outside the gene matches. CDR3 sequence reads: CASNIREGRNIQYF. CDR3 nucleotide sequence: TGTGCCAGCAACATACGGGAGGGCCGGAACATTCAGTACTTC.

The V and J genes are TRBV18 and TRBJ2-2; D gene unclear. Germline values: CDR1 KGHSH, CDR2 LQKENI. CDR3 size: 14 residues. Trimming took 1 base from V and 5 from J, leaving 8 bases between them. Here the CDR3 reads CASSPRVQTGELFF. The CDR3 coding sequence is TGTGCCAGCTCACCACGTGTACAAACCGGGGAGCTGTTTTTT.

This clone rates as medium-sized (0.01 to 0.1%). Other DNA sequences within the sample encode an identical CDR3. The chain is built from TRBV11-2 and TRBJ2-7, with D uncertain. The germline gives CDR1 SGHAT, CDR2 FQNNGV. Deletions cut 4 bases from V and 6 bases from J, with 16 bases between. The CDR3 covers 14 residues. CDR3 in amino acids: CASSSLRSPSEQYF. The DNA of the CDR3 is TGTGCCAGCAGCTCCCTCCGGAGTCCCAGCGAGCAGTACTTC. Full variable domain (missing parts from reference TRBV11-2 and TRBJ2-7): EAGVAQSPRYKIIEKRQSVAFWCNPISGHATLYWYQQILGQGPKLLIQFQNNGVVDDSQLPKDRFSAERLKGVDSTLKIQPAKLEDSAVYLCASSSLRSPSEQYFGPGTRLTVT.

The chain combines TRBV7-2 with TRBJ2-5; TRBD2 matches at 7 bases. The germline V gene has CDR1 SGHTA and CDR2 FQGNSA. Unmatched junction bases numbered 7, after V lost 1 base and J lost 5 bases. There are 15 residues in the CDR3. CDR3 DNA: TGTGCCAGCAGCTTAGGGGGGAGGGGAAAGGAGACCCAGTACTTC. Protein sequence: CASSLGGRGKETQYF.

The rearrangement links TRBV19 to TRBJ2-3; TRBD1 agrees at 9 bases. The CDR3 covers 15 residues. The ends lost 3 bases at V and 4 bases at J; junction bases unmatched: 5. In germline, CDR1 is LNHDA, CDR2 SQIVND (reference sequence). In DNA form, the CDR3 reads TGTGCCAGTAGTATGGACAGGGGTCGATCAGATACGCAGTATTTT. Residues: CASSMDRGRSDTQYF.

The CDR3, as DNA: TGTGCCAGCAGTTTAGATCGGCTAGGGGGCGGGACCGCGCAGTTCTTC. This sequence encodes CASSLDRLGGGTAQFF. This rearrangement joins TRBV28 to TRBJ2-1, with D tentatively TRBD1 (7 bases). There are 16 residues in the CDR3. Trimming took off 2 bases at V and 12 bases at J, with 23 bases between the two ends. Germline V gene lookup returns CDR1 MDHEN and CDR2 SYDVKM.

The gene calls are TRBV19 and TRBJ2-7; D is possibly TRBD1 or TRBD2 (5 bases each). V was clipped by 5 bases and J by 2 bases, with 13 bases between them. The CDR3 consists of 14 residues. The germline V gene has CDR1 LNHDA and CDR2 SQIVND (reference sequence). The CDR3 protein is CASSRSGTPYEQYF. For the CDR3, the DNA is TGTGCCAGTAGTCGATCAGGGACCCCCTACGAGCAGTACTTC.

This clone has more than one count but fewer than ten. This sequence joins TRBV27 and TRBJ2-3; D is perhaps TRBD2 (5 bases). Germline V gene sequence: CDR1 MNHEY, CDR2 SMNVEV (reference sequence). The ends were cut back, 3 bases at V and 6 bases at J, with 19 bases in the middle. The CDR3 contains 16 residues. CDR3 region: CASSFGAATLSDTQYF. CDR3 coding DNA: TGTGCCAGCAGTTTCGGAGCGGCCACGCTCAGTGATACGCAGTATTTT.

The chain has TRBV28 and TRBJ2-1; the D call may be TRBD1 or TRBD2 (6 bases each). Germline V gene lookup returns CDR1 MDHEN and CDR2 SYDVKM. This CDR3 is 13 amino acids long. Deletions cut 3 bases from V and 12 bases from J, with 15 bases between. The CDR3 loop is CASSFGRGVGQFF. The CDR3 DNA sequence: TGTGCCAGCAGTTTCGGAAGGGGGGTCGGGCAGTTCTTC.

V usage is TRBV7-4 and J usage is TRBJ2-3; 9 nucleotides line up with TRBD1. After removal of 5 bases from V and 7 bases from J, the junction contained 10 bases not matched to a gene. Germline V gene data show CDR1 as SGHVT and CDR2 as SQSDAQ. The CDR3 consists of 15 residues. CDR3 coding DNA: TGTGCCAGCAGCCCAGGGACAGGGAAGGGATATACGCAGTATTTT. Amino acid sequence: CASSPGTGKGYTQYF.

This clone was counted a single time. V gene TRBV18 combines with J gene TRBJ1-1, with unresolved D. Germline V gives CDR1 KGHSH, CDR2 LQKENI. The CDR3 spans 13 residues. V lost 3 bases and J lost 3, with 8 bases in between. This CDR3 reads CASSPALDTEAFF. The CDR3 DNA follows: TGTGCCAGCTCACCGGCTTTAGACACTGAAGCTTTCTTT.

The V call is TRBV29-1, the J call TRBJ1-1; TRBD1 is a possible D gene (6 bases). The germline CDR1 and CDR2 sequences are SQVTM and ANQGSEA. V lost 4 bases and J lost 5, with 8 bases in between. The CDR3 is made up of 11 amino acids. Here the CDR3 DNA reads TGCAGCGTTGGTCAGGGGACTGAAGCTTTCTTT. Translated: CSVGQGTEAFF. Full variable domain (rest looked up from reference TRBV29-1 and TRBJ1-1): SAVISQKPSRDICQRGTSLTIQCQVDSQVTMMFWYRQQPGQSLTLIATANQGSEATYESGFVIDKFPISRPNLTFSTLTVSNMSPEDSSIYLCSVGQGTEAFFGQGTRLTVV.

This chain uses TRBV15 with TRBJ1-5, with D unresolved. This CDR3 contains 14 residues. The V gene lost 3 bases and the J gene lost 3 bases, with 9 bases spanning the gap. Germline V lookup: CDR1 LNHNV, CDR2 YYDKDF (reference sequence). The CDR3 region is CATSRGMDNQPQHF. CDR3 sequence (DNA): TGTGCCACCAGCAGGGGGATGGACAATCAGCCCCAGCATTTT. Complete variable domain (other parts from reference TRBV15 and TRBJ1-5): DAMVIQNPRYQVTQFGKPVTLSCSQTLNHNVMYWYQQKSSQAPKLLFHYYDKDFNNEADTPDNFQSRRPNTSFCFLDIRSPGLGDTAMYLCATSRGMDNQPQHFGDGTRLSIL.